The source of this T cell receptor beta chain is a study of low-dose radiotherapy and immunotherapy resistance in tumors. TRAV- and TRBV-specific primers primed first-strand cDNA, covering alpha and beta chains. A constant-region primer paired with the V-primer adapter amplified TCRs over about 18 PCR cycles. TCRdb reanalysed the reads using MiXCR and keeps one entry per CDR3 protein. Of about 89,000 distinct CDR3 sequences in the sample, 9.4% were seen once. This clonotype occurred many times. The V and J ends lost 0 bases and 5 bases, in that order; junction bases with no gene match: 5. Germline CDR1 is SGHRS and CDR2 is YFSETQ. The CDR3 is 15 residues long. Time point of the sample: before trial treatment.

The source of this sequence is a male donor with prostate cancer. The chain employs TRBV5-1 and TRBJ2-5; 9 bases are a match to TRBD1. The material was PBMCs, obtained before treatment. The CDR3 DNA reads as TGCGCCAGCAGCTTGGCCCAGGGACAGGGTGAGACCCAGTACTTC. It specifies CASSLAQGQGETQYF.